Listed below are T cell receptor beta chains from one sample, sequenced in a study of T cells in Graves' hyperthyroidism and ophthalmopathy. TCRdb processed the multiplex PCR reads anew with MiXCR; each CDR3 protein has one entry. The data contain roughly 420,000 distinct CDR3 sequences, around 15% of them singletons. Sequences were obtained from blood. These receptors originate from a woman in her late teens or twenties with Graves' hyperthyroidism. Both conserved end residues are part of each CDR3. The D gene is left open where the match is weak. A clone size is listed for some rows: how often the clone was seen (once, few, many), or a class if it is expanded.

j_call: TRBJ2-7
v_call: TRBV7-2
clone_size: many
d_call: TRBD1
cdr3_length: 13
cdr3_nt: TGTGCCAGCAGCTCGCTCGACAGGGCCGAGCAGTACTTC
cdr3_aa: CASSSLDRAEQYF

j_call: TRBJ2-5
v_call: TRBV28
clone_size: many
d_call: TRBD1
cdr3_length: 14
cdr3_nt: TGTGCCAGCAGTTTAGCTACAGGGGCAGAGACCCAGTACTTC
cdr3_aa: CASSLATGAETQYF

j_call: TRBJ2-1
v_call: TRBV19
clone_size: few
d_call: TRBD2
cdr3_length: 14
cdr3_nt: TGTGCCAGTAGTACGCATTCGGGGGGGAATGAGCAGTTCTTC
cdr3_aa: CASSTHSGGNEQFF

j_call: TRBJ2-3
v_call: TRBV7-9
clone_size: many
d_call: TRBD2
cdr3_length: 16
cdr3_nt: TGTGCCAGCAGCTTAGCCAGCGGGAGCACTACAGATACGCAGTATTTT
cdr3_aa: CASSLASGSTTDTQYF

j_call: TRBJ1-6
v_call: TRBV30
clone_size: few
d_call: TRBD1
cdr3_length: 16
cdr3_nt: TGTGCCTGGGGGATGACGGACAGGGGCTATAATTCACCCCTCCACTTT
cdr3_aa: CAWGMTDRGYNSPLHF

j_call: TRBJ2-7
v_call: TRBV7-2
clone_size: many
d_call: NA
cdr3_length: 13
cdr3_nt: TGTGCCAGCAGCTTTGGGCTCCTATCCGAGCAGTACTTC
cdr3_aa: CASSFGLLSEQYF

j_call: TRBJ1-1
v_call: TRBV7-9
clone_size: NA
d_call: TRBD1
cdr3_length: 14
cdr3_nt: TGTGCCAGCAACGAGCTAGAGGGGGCGACTGAAGCTTTCTTT
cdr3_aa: CASNELEGATEAFF

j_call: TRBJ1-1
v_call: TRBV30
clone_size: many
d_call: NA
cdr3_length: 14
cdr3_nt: TGTGCCTGGAGTGTAATGGGGGGGAACACTGAAGCTTTCTTT
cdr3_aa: CAWSVMGGNTEAFF

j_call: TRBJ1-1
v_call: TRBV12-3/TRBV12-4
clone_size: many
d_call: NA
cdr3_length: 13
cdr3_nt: TGTGCCAGCAGTTCTAAATTGAACACTGAAGCTTTCTTT
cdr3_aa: CASSSKLNTEAFF

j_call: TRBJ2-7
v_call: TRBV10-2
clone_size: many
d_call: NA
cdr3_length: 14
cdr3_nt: TGCGCCAGCAGTGATGGAGGGGGAAGAGACGAGCAGTACTTC
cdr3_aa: CASSDGGGRDEQYF

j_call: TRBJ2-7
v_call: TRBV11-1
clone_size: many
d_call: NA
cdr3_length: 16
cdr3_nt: TGTGCCAGCAGCAGGCCCTCTGAGCCTGGAGTGGACGAGCAGTACTTC
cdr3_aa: CASSRPSEPGVDEQYF

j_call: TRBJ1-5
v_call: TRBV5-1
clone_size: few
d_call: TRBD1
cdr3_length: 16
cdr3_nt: TGCGCCAGCAGCTTGGGGACAGGGGGCAGCAATCAGCCCCAGCATTTT
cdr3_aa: CASSLGTGGSNQPQHF